The 17 T cell receptor beta chains in this list originate from one sample, sequenced in a study of beta chain features in type 1 diabetes. Points from the study as a whole: People with Type 1 diabetes carried modestly yet significantly shorter TCRB CDR3s in all four CD4+ subsets.

The sequenced template was cDNA made from the entire isolated RNA. Clones were read by immunoSEQ multiplex PCR, and TCRdb kept only the in-frame ones, dropping some. Among around 710,000 clones listed, roughly 12% were seen once. These receptors have no identified antigens. The specimen sequenced was naive CD4+ T cells from blood. These receptors were collected from a man aged 30 to 45 with type 1 diabetes.

This clone appeared a few times. This chain connects TRBV6-7 to TRBJ2-1; a weak D match, TRBD2 (5 bases). TRBV6-7 is an ORF, with its function uncertain. The CDR3 has 12 amino acids. V lost 5 bases, J lost 6 bases, and 8 bases lay in between. Here the CDR3 reads CASSLRGNEQFF. Written as DNA, the CDR3 is TGTGCCAGCAGTCTCCGGGGCAATGAGCAGTTCTTC.

This clone turned up a few times. The J gene is TRBJ1-4, the V gene TRBV7-2, with 9 bases identical to TRBD1. The J segment lost 7 bases and the V segment lost 3 bases, leaving 6 bases of the junction unmatched. CDR3 length: 15 amino acids. In germline, CDR1 is SGHTA, CDR2 FQGNSA. DNA for the CDR3: TGTGCCAGCAGCTTCAACAGGGGGCGCGGTGAAAAACTGTTTTTT. Residues: CASSFNRGRGEKLFF.

The chain carries TRBV5-1 and TRBJ2-2; possible D gene TRBD2, 6 bases. Trimming cost V 2 bases and J 10 bases, with 15 bases left between them. The CDR3 consists of 14 residues. Germline CDR1 reads SGHRS; CDR2 reads YFSETQ. The CDR3: CASSFRPSREELFF. The CDR3 bases are TGCGCCAGCAGCTTTAGGCCCTCGCGGGAGGAGCTGTTTTTT.

In this sample, this clone turned up a few times. This rearrangement joins TRBV29-1 to TRBJ2-7; 7 bases line up with TRBD1. Trimming cost V 7 bases and J 3 bases; bases outside gene matches: 6. This CDR3 is built from 12 residues. Per germline, CDR1 SQVTM and CDR2 ANQGSEA. The CDR3 loop reads CSARDSNYEQYF. As DNA, the CDR3 is TGCAGCGCCCGGGACAGTAACTACGAGCAGTACTTC.

In this sample, this clone turned up a few times. A read error may account for a junction end that differs from germline. V gene TRBV7-7 combines with J gene TRBJ1-1; TRBD1 is a possible D gene (5 bases). CDR3 length equals 16 residues. Per the germline V gene, CDR1 is SSHAT and CDR2 is FNYEAQ (reference sequence). CDR3: CASSPLGASGNTEAFF. The DNA of the CDR3 is TGTGCTAGCAGCCCACTCGGGGCTAGTGGGAACACTGAAGCTTTCTTT.

The V call is TRBV28, the J call TRBJ2-5, with D tentatively TRBD2 (6 bases). Germline CDR1 MDHEN, CDR2 SYDVKM. The CDR3 has 14 residues. V lost 3 bases and J lost 3, with 11 bases in between. The CDR3 bases are TGTGCCAGCAGTTTTTCGGGGGTTGAAGAGACCCAGTACTTC. It codes for CASSFSGVEETQYF.

The chain employs TRBV14 and TRBJ1-1, with D perhaps matching TRBD1 (5 bases). V lost 4 bases, J lost 5 bases, and 11 bases lay in between. In germline, CDR1 is SGHDN, CDR2 FVKESK. The CDR3 length is 13 residues. The CDR3 nucleotides read TGTGCCAGCAGCCTCATTGGGGGGACTGAAGCTTTCTTT. This translates into CASSLIGGTEAFF.

This sequence joins TRBV7-6 and TRBJ1-2; D is undetermined. CDR3 length equals 14 residues. Germline assignment: CDR1 SGHVS and CDR2 FNYEAQ. With 3 bases removed from V and 8 bases from J, the gap between germline ends came to 16 bases. As DNA, the CDR3 is TGTGCCAGCAGCTTGGGCCAGGTCGGATTCGGCTACACCTTC. This encodes CASSLGQVGFGYTF.

This clone was seen a handful of times. V usage is TRBV29-1 and J usage is TRBJ2-1; possibly TRBD1 or TRBD2 for D (6 bases each). Between the trimmed V and J ends, which lost 3 bases and 0 bases, there was a span of 21 bases. Germline values: CDR1 SQVTM, CDR2 ANQGSEA. The CDR3 has 18 residues. CDR3 protein: CSVEGIQGTHPSYNEQFF. The CDR3 coding sequence is TGCAGCGTTGAGGGGATCCAGGGGACTCACCCCTCCTACAATGAGCAGTTCTTC.

This clone was picked up a small number of times. The gene calls are TRBV5-1 and TRBJ1-6, with a weak D call TRBD1 (5 bases). Per germline, CDR1 SGHRS and CDR2 YFSETQ. V was pared by 6 bases and J by 9 bases, with 19 bases between. CDR3 length equals 15 residues. CDR3 DNA: TGCGCCAGCACCCTGGGGGAACCGGCGGGTTCACCCCTCCACTTT. Translating gives CASTLGEPAGSPLHF.

V usage is TRBV5-1 and J usage is TRBJ2-3; D may be TRBD2 (5 bases). The CDR3 totals 13 residues. Germline V gene lookup returns CDR1 SGHRS and CDR2 YFSETQ. V was shortened by 3 bases and J by 4 bases, with 9 bases between the two germline ends. CDR3 bases: TGCGCCAGCAGCTATCGGGAATCAGATACGCAGTATTTT. Protein: CASSYRESDTQYF.

The gene calls are TRBV18 and TRBJ2-4; TRBD1 aligns across 7 bases. The germline gives CDR1 KGHSH, CDR2 LQKENI. V lost 1 base and J lost 6; bases outside the gene matches: 9. The CDR3 runs 16 residues. CDR3 sequence reads: CASSPQARQGRNIQYF. DNA of the CDR3: TGTGCCAGCTCACCACAGGCAAGACAGGGAAGAAACATTCAGTACTTC. Complete variable domain (other parts from reference TRBV18 and TRBJ2-4): NAGVMQNPRHLVRRRGQEARLRCSPMKGHSHVYWYRQLPEEGLKFMVYLQKENIIDESGMPKERFSAEFPKEGPSILRIQQVVRGDSAAYFCASSPQARQGRNIQYFGAGTRLSVL.

The table lists this clone with a few counts. The chain uses TRBV27 and TRBJ2-3; the D gene is possibly TRBD1 (5 bases). CDR3 size: 14 residues. Deletions cut 8 bases from V and 1 base from J, with 13 bases between. Germline V lookup: CDR1 MNHEY, CDR2 SMNVEV (reference sequence). The DNA of the CDR3 is TGTGCCAGCTCCCCAGGGTACGGCACAGATACGCAGTATTTT. Translation: CASSPGYGTDTQYF.

This clone occurred a few times. This sequence joins TRBV28 and TRBJ2-7; D gene unclear. CDR1 and CDR2 (germline): MDHEN, SYDVKM. This CDR3 spans 12 amino acids. V gave up 10 bases and J gave up 0 bases, with 10 bases separating them. In DNA, the CDR3 is TGTGCCACCTGCACGTACTCCTACGAGCAGTACTTC. Amino acids: CATCTYSYEQYF.

The V call is TRBV29-1, the J call TRBJ2-7, with D unresolved. Germline V gives CDR1 SQVTM, CDR2 ANQGSEA. V was pared by 4 bases and J by 0 bases, with 7 bases between. The CDR3 is made up of 12 amino acids. The CDR3 spells CSVVVNSYEQYF. The DNA of the CDR3 is TGCAGCGTTGTGGTGAACTCCTACGAGCAGTACTTC.

This clone was found a few times. This chain uses TRBV6-6 with TRBJ1-4, with a weak D call TRBD1 (5 bases). Germline lookup yields CDR1 MNHNY and CDR2 SVGAGI (reference sequence). The CDR3 totals 14 residues. The V gene lost 7 bases and the J gene lost 6 bases, with 15 bases spanning the gap. The CDR3 DNA reads TGTGCCAGCAACCTCAAAGGGACCTATGAAAAACTGTTTTTT. Amino acids: CASNLKGTYEKLFF.

This clone was counted only a few times. The chain couples TRBV11-2 to TRBJ2-1, with D perhaps matching TRBD1 (6 bases). Per the germline V gene, CDR1 is SGHAT and CDR2 is FQNNGV. V was clipped by 1 base and J by 9 bases, with 13 bases between them. The CDR3 spans 14 residues. The CDR3 region has the DNA TGTGCCAGCAGCTTAGGGTACAGGGAAACTGAGCAGTTCTTC. Translating it yields CASSLGYRETEQFF.